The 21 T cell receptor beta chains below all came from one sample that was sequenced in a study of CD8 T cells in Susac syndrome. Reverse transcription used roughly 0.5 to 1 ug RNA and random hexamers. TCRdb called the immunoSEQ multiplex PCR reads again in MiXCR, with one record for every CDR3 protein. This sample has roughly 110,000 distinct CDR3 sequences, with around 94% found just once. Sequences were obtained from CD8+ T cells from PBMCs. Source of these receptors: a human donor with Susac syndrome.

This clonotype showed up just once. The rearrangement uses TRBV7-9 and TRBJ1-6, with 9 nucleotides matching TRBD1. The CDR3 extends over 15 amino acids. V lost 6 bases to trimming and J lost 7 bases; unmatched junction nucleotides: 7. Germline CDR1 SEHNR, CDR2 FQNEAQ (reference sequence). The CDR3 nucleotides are TGTGCCAGCAGACCCAACGACAGGGGGAATTCACCCCTCCACTTT. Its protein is CASRPNDRGNSPLHF.

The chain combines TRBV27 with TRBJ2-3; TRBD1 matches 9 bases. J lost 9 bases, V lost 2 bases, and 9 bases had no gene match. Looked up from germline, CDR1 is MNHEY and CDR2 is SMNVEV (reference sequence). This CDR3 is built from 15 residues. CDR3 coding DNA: TGTGCCAGCAGTTTAGGGACAGGGATGAGCAGGACGCAGTATTTT. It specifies CASSLGTGMSRTQYF.

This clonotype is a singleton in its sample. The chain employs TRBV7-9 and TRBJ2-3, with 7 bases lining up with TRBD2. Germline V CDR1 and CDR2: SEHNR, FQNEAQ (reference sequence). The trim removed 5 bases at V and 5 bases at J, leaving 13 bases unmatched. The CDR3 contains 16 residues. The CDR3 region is CASSPGLEGRGDTQYF. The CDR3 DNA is TGTGCCAGCAGCCCCGGCCTCGAGGGGAGGGGAGATACGCAGTATTTT. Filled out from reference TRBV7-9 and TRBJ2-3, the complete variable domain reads DTGVSQNPRHKITKRGQNVTFRCDPISEHNRLYWYRQTLGQGPEFLTYFQNEAQLEKSRLLSDRFSAERPKGSFSTLEIQRTEQGDSAMYLCASSPGLEGRGDTQYFGPGTRLTVL.

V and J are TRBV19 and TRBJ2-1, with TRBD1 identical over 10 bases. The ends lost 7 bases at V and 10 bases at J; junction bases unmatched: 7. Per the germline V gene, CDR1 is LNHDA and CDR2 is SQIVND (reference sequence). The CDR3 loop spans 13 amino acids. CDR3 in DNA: TGTGCCAGTACTAGGACAGGGGGAAGCGAGCAGTTCTTC. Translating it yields CASTRTGGSEQFF.

The CDR3 reads CASSFGSEETQYF. The CDR3 nucleotides are TGTGCCAGCAGCTTCGGCAGTGAAGAGACCCAGTACTTC. The chain is built from TRBV7-3 and TRBJ2-5; D unresolved. V was trimmed by 3 bases and J by 3 bases, leaving 8 bases between them. This CDR3 comprises 13 residues. Germline values: CDR1 SGHTA, CDR2 FQGTGA.

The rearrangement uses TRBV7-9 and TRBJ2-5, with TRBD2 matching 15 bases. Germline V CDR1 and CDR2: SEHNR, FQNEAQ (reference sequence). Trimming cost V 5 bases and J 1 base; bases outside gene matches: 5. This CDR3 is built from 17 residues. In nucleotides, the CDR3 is TGTGCCAGCAGCCCCGGGACTAGCGGGAGGTTCCAAGAGACCCAGTACTTC. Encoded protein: CASSPGTSGRFQETQYF.

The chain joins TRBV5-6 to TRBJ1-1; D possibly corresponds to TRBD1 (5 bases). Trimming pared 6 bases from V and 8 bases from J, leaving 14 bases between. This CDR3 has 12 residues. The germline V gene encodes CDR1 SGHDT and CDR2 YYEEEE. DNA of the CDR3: TGTGCCAGCACCCTCGGGCGGGGGGAAGCTTTCTTT. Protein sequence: CASTLGRGEAFF.

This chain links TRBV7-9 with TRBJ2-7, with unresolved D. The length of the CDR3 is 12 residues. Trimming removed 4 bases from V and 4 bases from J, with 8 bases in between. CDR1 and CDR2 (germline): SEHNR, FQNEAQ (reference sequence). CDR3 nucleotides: TGTGCCAGCAGCTCCCTAAGTTACGAGCAGTACTTC. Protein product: CASSSLSYEQYF.

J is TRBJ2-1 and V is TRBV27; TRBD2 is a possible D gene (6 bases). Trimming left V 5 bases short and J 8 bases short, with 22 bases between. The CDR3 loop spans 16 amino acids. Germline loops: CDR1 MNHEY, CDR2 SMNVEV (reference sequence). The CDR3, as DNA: TGTGCCAGCAGTCCCCTTGGTGGGGGGATGAAGGATGAGCAGTTCTTC. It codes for CASSPLGGGMKDEQFF.

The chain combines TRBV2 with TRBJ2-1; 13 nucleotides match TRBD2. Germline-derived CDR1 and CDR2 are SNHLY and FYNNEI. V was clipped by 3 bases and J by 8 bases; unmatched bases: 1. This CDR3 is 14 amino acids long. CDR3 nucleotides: TGTGCCAGCAGTGAGGGACTAGCGGGGTATGAGCAGTTCTTC. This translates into CASSEGLAGYEQFF.

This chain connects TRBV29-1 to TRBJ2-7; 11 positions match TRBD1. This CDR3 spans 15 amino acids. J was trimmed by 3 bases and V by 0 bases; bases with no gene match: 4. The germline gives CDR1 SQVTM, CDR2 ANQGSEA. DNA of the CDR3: TGCAGCGTTGAAGAAGTTGGGACAGGGGGCTACGAGCAGTACTTC. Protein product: CSVEEVGTGGYEQYF.

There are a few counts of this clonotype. The CDR3 DNA follows: TGTGCCAGCAGTGATTGGGCAGCCGATCGACCCCAGCATTTT. Translated, it gives CASSDWAADRPQHF. The chain is built from TRBV6-1 and TRBJ1-5, with no clear D. The V gene's germline CDR1 is MNHNS and CDR2 SASEGT. V shed 3 bases and J shed 10 bases, with 16 bases lying between them. This CDR3 has 14 residues.

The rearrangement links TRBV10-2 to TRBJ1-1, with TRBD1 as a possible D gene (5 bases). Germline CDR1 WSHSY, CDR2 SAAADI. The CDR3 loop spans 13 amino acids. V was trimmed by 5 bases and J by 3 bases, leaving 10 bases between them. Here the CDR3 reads CASSPQGHTEAFF. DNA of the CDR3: TGCGCCAGCAGTCCCCAGGGACACACTGAAGCTTTCTTT.

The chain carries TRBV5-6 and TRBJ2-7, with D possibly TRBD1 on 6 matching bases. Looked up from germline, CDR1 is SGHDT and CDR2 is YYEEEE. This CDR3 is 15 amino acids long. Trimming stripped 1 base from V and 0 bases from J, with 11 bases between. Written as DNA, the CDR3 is TGTGCCAGCAGCTTGATAGACAGGAGCTCCTACGAGCAGTACTTC. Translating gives CASSLIDRSSYEQYF.

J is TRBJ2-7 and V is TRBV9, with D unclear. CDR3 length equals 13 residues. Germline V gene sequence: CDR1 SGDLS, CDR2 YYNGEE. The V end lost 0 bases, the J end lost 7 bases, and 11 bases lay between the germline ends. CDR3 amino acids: CASSVGGGFEQYF. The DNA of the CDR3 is TGTGCCAGCAGCGTAGGGGGTGGATTTGAGCAGTACTTC.

CDR3 loop: CASSQDVGTGGAWGGYTF. The CDR3 DNA reads as TGTGCCAGCAGCCAAGATGTCGGGACAGGGGGCGCGTGGGGTGGCTACACCTTC. The gene calls are TRBV3-1 and TRBJ1-2; 12 nucleotides line up with TRBD1. The germline CDR1 and CDR2 sequences are LGHDT and YNNKEL (reference sequence). Germline trimming cut 0 bases from V and 7 bases from J; bases unmatched to any gene: 12. There are 18 residues in the CDR3.

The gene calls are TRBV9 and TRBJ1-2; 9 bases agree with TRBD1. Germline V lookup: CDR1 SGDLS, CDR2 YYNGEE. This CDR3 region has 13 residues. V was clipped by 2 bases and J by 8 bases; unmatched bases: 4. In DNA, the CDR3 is TGTGCCAGCAGCGTGGGAACAGGGGGCGGCTACACCTTC. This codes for CASSVGTGGGYTF.

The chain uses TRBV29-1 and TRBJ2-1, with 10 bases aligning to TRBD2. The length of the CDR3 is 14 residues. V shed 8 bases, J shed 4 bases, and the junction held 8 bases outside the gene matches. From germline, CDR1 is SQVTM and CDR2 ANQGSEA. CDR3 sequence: CSSGASGGYNEQFF. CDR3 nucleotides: TGCAGCTCGGGGGCTAGCGGGGGTTACAATGAGCAGTTCTTC.

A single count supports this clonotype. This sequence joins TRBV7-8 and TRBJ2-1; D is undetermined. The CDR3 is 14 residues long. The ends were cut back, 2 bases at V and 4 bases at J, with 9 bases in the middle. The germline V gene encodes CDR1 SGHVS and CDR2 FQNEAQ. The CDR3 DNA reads TGTGCCAGCAGCTTAAGTTTCCCTTACAATGAGCAGTTCTTC. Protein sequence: CASSLSFPYNEQFF.

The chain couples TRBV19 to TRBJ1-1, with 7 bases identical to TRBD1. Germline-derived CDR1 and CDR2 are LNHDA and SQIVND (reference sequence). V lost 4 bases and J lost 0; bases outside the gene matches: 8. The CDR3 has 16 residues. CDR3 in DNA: TGTGCCAGTAGTACCCCAGGGGGGAACATGAACACTGAAGCTTTCTTT. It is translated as CASSTPGGNMNTEAFF.

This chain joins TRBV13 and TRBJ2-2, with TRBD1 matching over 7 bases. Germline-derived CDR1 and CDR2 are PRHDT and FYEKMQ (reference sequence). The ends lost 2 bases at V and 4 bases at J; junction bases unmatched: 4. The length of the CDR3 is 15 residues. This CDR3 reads CASSLPRTGTGELFF. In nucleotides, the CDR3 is TGTGCCAGCAGCTTACCCCGGACAGGCACCGGGGAGCTGTTTTTT.